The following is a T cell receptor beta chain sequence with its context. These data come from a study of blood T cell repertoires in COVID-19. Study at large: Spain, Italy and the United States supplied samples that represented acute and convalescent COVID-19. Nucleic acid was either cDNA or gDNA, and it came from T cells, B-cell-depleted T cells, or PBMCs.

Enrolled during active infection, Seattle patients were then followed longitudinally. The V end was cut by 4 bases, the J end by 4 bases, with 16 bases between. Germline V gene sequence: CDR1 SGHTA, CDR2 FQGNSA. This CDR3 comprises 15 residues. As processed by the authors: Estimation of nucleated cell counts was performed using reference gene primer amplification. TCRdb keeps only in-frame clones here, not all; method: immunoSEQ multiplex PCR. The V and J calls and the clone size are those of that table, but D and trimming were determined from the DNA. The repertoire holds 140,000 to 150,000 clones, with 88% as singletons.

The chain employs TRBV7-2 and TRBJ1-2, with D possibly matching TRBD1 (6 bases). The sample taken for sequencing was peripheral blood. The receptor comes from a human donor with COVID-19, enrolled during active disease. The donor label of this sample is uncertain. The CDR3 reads CASSSSPGRGYGYTF. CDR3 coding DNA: TGTGCCAGCAGCTCTTCCCCCGGCAGGGGCTATGGCTACACCTTC.